Following are 3 T cell receptor beta chains from one sample sequenced in a study of OX40 agonist ivuxolimab in advanced cancers. The protocol was immunoSEQ multiplex PCR, while the TCRdb copy is restricted to in-frame clones and leaves out a portion. Altogether some 79,000 clones are present, more than 85% being singletons, with the ten largest covering 0.44%. This material consisted of CD4+ or CD8+ T cells sorted from blood, taken in a trial of the OX40 agonist ivuxolimab. The receptor source for this set is an adult with an advanced solid tumor such as melanoma, head and neck, liver or kidney cancer.

The CDR3 region is CAWSRRANTEAFF. CDR3 DNA: TGTGCCTGGAGCCGCCGGGCAAACACTGAAGCTTTCTTT. The V and J genes are TRBV30 and TRBJ1-1; D gene uncertain. Germline V gene data show CDR1 as GTSNPN and CDR2 as SVGIG (reference sequence). V lost 3 bases and J lost 2, with 10 bases in between. The CDR3 runs 13 residues.

This chain joins TRBV6-5 and TRBJ1-5; D is ambiguous. Germline V lookup: CDR1 MNHEY, CDR2 SVGAGI. The CDR3 covers 14 residues. Between the trimmed V and J ends, which lost 5 bases and 4 bases, there was a span of 12 bases. CDR3 protein: CASSPSSTNQPQHF. The CDR3 region has the DNA TGTGCCAGCAGTCCCTCCAGCACTAATCAGCCCCAGCATTTT.

In regard to this clone: This CDR3 is also generated by other DNA sequences in the sample. The chain recombines TRBV5-1 with TRBJ2-5, with 7 bases identical to TRBD2. The V and J ends lost 0 bases and 4 bases, in that order; junction bases with no gene match: 0. The CDR3 is made up of 13 amino acids. CDR1 and CDR2 from the germline V gene are SGHRS and YFSETQ. CDR3: CASSLGGGETQYF. In DNA, the CDR3 is TGCGCCAGCAGCTTGGGGGGGGGAGAGACCCAGTACTTC.